This TCR beta chain is drawn from a study of OX40 agonist ivuxolimab in advanced cancers. Across the study: Dose-escalation patients were diagnosed with hepatocellular carcinoma, melanoma, renal cell cancer or head and neck cancer.

The germline V gene encodes CDR1 KGHSH and CDR2 LQKENI. The CDR3 consists of 15 residues. J lost 6 bases, V lost 0 bases, and 3 bases had no gene match. Using immunoSEQ multiplex PCR, the repertoire was profiled, and TCRdb retains in-frame clones only, with some absent. The sample includes approximately 70,000 clones, 86% of them seen just once. The TCR was taken from an adult with an advanced solid tumor such as melanoma, head and neck, liver or kidney cancer. The sample consisted of CD4+ or CD8+ T cells sorted from blood, taken in a trial of the OX40 agonist ivuxolimab. The chain carries TRBV18 and TRBJ2-4, with 9 bases that match TRBD2. The CDR3 bases are TGTGCCAGCTCACCACCATTGACTAGCGGAAACATTCAGTACTTC. Translation gives CASSPPLTSGNIQYF.